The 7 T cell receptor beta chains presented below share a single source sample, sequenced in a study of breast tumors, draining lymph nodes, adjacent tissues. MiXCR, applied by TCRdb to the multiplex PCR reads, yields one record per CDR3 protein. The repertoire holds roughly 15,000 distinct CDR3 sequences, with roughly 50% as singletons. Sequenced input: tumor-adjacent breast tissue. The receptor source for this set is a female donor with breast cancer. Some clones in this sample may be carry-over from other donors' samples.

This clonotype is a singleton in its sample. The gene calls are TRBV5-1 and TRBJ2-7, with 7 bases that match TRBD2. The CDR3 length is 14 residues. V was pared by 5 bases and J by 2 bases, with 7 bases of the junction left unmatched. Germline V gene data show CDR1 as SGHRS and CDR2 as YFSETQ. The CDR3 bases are TGCGCCAGCAGTGGGGAAGCGGGAACCTACGAGCAGTACTTC. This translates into CASSGEAGTYEQYF.

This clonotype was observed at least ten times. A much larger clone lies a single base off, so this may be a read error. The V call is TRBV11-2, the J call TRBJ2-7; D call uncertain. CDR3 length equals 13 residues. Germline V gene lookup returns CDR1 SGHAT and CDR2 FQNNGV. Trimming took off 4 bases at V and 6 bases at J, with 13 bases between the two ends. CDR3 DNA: TGTGCCAGCAGCTCCTCTTCAACCTCCGAGCAGTACTTC. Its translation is CASSSSSTSEQYF.

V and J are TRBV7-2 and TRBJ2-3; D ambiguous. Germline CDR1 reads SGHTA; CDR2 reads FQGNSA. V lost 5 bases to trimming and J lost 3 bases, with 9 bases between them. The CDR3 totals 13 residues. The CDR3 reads CASSPPSTDTQYF. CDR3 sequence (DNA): TGTGCCAGCAGCCCCCCCTCAACAGATACGCAGTATTTT. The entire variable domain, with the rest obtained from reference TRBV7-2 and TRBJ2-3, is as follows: GAGVSQSPSNKVTEKGKDVELRCDPISGHTALYWYRQSLGQGLEFLIYFQGNSAPDKSGLPSDRFSAERTGGSVSTLTIQRTQQEDSAVYLCASSPPSTDTQYFGPGTRLTVL.

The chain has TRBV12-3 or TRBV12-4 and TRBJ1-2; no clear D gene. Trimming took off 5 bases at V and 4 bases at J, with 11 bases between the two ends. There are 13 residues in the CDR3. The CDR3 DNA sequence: TGTGCCAGCAGTCCTTCCCCGGGCTATGGCTACACCTTC. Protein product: CASSPSPGYGYTF.

The CDR3 DNA reads TGTGCCAGCAGACCCGGGACAACTAATGAAAAACTGTTTTTT. Amino acid sequence: CASRPGTTNEKLFF. The J gene is TRBJ1-4, the V gene TRBV7-2; no reliable D call. The V end lost 6 bases, the J end lost 0 bases, and 8 bases lay between the germline ends. Germline assignment: CDR1 SGHTA and CDR2 FQGNSA. The CDR3 consists of 14 residues.

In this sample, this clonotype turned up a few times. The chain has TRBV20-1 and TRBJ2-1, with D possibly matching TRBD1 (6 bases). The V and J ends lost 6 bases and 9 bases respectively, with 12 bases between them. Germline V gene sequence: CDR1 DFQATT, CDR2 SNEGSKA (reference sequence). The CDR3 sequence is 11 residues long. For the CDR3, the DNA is TGCAGTGCACCACAGGGAACTGAGCAGTTCTTC. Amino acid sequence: CSAPQGTEQFF.

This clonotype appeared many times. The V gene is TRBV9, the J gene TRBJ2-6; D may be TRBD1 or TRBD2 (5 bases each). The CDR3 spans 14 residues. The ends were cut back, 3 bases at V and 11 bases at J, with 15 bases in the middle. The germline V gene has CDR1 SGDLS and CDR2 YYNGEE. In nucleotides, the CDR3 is TGTGCCAGCAGCGCCCCAAGTAGAGGGGACGTCCTGACTTTC. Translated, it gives CASSAPSRGDVLTF.